This TCR beta chain emerged from a study of PD-1 blockade in classical Hodgkin lymphoma. This table comes from immunoSEQ multiplex PCR, and its TCRdb copy is limited to in-frame clones, with some not included. In the table there are 45,000 to 50,000 clones, 60% to 85% of which are singletons. This CDR3 spans 12 amino acids. Germline-derived CDR1 and CDR2 are MNHEY and SVGAGI. V was clipped by 10 bases and J by 6 bases, with 13 bases between them. All trial patients relapsed after autologous stem cell transplantation. This TCR came from a human donor with classical Hodgkin lymphoma. The chain recombines TRBV6-5 with TRBJ2-1; D may correspond to TRBD1 or TRBD2 (5 bases each). The sequences come from peripheral blood mononuclear cells (PBMCs), collected before the second cycle of nivolumab. The CDR3 sequence is CATRDAANEQFF. The CDR3 nucleotides are TGTGCCACCCGGGACGCCGCCAATGAGCAGTTCTTC.